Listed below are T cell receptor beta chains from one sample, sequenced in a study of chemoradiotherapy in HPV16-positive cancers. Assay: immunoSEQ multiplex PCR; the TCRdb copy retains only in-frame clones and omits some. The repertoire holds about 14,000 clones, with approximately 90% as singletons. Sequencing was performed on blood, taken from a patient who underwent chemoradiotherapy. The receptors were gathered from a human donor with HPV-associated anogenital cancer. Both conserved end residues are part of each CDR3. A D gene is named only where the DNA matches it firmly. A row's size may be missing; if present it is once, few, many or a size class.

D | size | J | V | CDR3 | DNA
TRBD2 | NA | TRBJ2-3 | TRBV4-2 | CASSPSGGPTDTQYF | TGTGCCAGCAGCCCTAGCGGGGGGCCCACAGATACGCAGTATTTT
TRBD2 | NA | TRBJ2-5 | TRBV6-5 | CASSLAGGNQETQYF | TGTGCCAGCAGTTTAGCGGGGGGGAACCAAGAGACCCAGTACTTC
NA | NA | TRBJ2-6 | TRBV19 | CASRGREGASGANVLTF | TGTGCCAGTAGGGGACGGGAGGGGGCTTCTGGGGCCAACGTCCTGACTTTC
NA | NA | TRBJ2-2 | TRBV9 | CASSGPLGRGTGELFF | TGTGCCAGCAGCGGACCACTAGGTAGGGGCACCGGGGAGCTGTTTTTT
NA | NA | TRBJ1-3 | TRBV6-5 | CASKRGAFGNTIYF | TGTGCCAGCAAACGGGGGGCTTTTGGAAACACCATATATTTT
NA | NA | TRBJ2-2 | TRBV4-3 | CASSQVPWAGELFF | TGCGCCAGCAGCCAAGTTCCGTGGGCCGGGGAGCTGTTTTTT
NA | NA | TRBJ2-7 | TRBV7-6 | CASSPRTSYEQYF | TGTGCCAGCAGCCCCCGTACGAGCTACGAGCAGTACTTC
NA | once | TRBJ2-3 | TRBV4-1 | CASSQGVRSTDTQYF | TGCGCCAGCAGCCAAGGGGTCAGGAGCACAGATACGCAGTATTTT
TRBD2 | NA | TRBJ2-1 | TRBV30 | CAWSRGGGSVEQFF | TGTGCCTGGAGTCGTGGCGGGGGGTCGGTTGAGCAGTTCTTC
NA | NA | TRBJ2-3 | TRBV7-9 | CASSSDHSTDTQYF | TGTGCCAGCAGCTCAGACCATAGCACAGATACGCAGTATTTT
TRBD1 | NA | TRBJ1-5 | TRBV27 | CASSRNTGDQPQHF | TGTGCCAGCAGTCGAAATACAGGGGATCAGCCCCAGCATTTT
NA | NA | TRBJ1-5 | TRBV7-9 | CASSSREEAGQPQHF | TGTGCCAGCAGCTCGCGCGAGGAAGCTGGTCAGCCCCAGCATTTT
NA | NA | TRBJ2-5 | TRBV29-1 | CSVERGIEETQYF | TGCAGCGTTGAAAGGGGGATCGAGGAGACCCAGTACTTC
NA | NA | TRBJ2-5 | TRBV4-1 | CASSQGSGAGAGETQYF | TGCGCCAGCAGCCAAGGAAGCGGGGCAGGGGCCGGGGAGACCCAGTACTTC
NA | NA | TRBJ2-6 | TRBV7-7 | CASSREGGDRSFAGANVLTF | TGTGCTAGCAGCCGCGAGGGAGGAGACAGGTCCTTTGCTGGGGCCAACGTCCTGACTTTC
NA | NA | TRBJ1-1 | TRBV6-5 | CASSYGGVNTEAFF | TGTGCCAGCAGTTACGGGGGCGTGAACACTGAAGCTTTCTTT
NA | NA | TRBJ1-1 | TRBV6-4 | CASSQEPYTEAFF | TGTGCCAGCAGTCAGGAACCGTACACTGAAGCTTTCTTT
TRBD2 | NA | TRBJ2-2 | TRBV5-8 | CASSLVPAGGNTGELFF | TGTGCCAGCAGCTTGGTCCCTGCGGGGGGAAACACCGGGGAGCTGTTTTTT
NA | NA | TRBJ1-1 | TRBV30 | CAWSRLNTEAFF | TGTGCCTGGTCTAGGTTGAACACTGAAGCTTTCTTT
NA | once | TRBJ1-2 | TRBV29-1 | CSDLWGTEGYTF | TGCAGCGACCTGTGGGGGACGGAGGGCTACACCTTC
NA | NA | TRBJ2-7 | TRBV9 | CASSVYAGTAYEQYF | TGTGCCAGCAGCGTCTACGCGGGTACTGCCTACGAGCAGTACTTC
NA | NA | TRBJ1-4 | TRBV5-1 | CASSLAPGPNEKLFF | TGCGCCAGCAGCTTGGCCCCGGGGCCCAATGAAAAACTGTTTTTT
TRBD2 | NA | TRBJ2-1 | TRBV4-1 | CASSQDQTSGGRSYNEQFF | TGCGCCAGCAGCCAAGATCAGACTAGCGGGGGCCGGTCCTACAATGAGCAGTTCTTC
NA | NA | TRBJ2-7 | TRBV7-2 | CASSFSTGAYEQYF | TGTGCCAGCAGCTTCTCTACAGGAGCCTACGAGCAGTACTTC
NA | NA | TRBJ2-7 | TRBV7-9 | CASSNSRGESYEQYF | TGTGCCAGCAGCAACTCAAGAGGGGAATCCTACGAGCAGTACTTC
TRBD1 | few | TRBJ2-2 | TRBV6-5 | CASSYGQGASGELFF | TGTGCCAGCAGTTACGGGCAGGGGGCGAGCGGGGAGCTGTTTTTT